This entry describes one TCR beta chain. Its antigen is still unknown. Base quality data are lacking; no much larger clone is found one base away. Participants in the prospective study were aged roughly 18 to 100 years, lived in under 30 United States geographic areas, and enrolled through a virtual design. Cohort assignment in the prospective study relied on participant-reported clinical history from a screening survey and a study questionnaire. Exposed participants were defined as having been in contact with someone with a PCR-confirmed or clinician-diagnosed COVID-19 case within 2 weeks of study entry. In the prospective study, mobile phlebotomists collected whole blood, serum and a nasopharyngeal or oropharyngeal swab from each participant. Additional blood draws and questionnaires over an approximately 2-month period could optionally be provided by prospective study participants. Before DNA extraction, blood samples from the prospective study were shipped at room temperature or frozen.

The data are from a study of blood T cell repertoires in COVID-19 (dated by TCRdb to about 2020). Context from the whole study: Collaborator samples came from the United States, Italy and Spain and covered acute and convalescent phases of COVID-19. The repertoires were made available in a free public database intended to serve as a resource for research on the immune response to SARS-CoV-2. Subjects who had been exposed to COVID-19, were actively infected with it, or had recovered from it provided the deeply sampled blood TCRbeta repertoires that made up the dataset. A de-identified subject ID, COVID-19 status, age in years and sex were almost always included in the sample metadata. Where available, HLA class I and class II types were obtained from metadata supplied by the sample provider rather than from assay-based typing. The material from the prospective study consisted of cDNA or gDNA derived from T cells, B-cell-depleted T cells, or PBMCs. The samples were drawn from two sources: the first 160 participants of the ongoing ImmuneRACE study, and fewer than 1,500 subjects contributed by 6 global collaborators.

TCRbeta CDR3 regions were amplified from genomic DNA using the immunoSEQ Assay, a bias-controlled multiplex PCR. The published analysis was carried out like this. The number of nucleated cells in each sample was estimated by amplification of reference gene primers within the assay. To quantify the absolute abundance of each unique TCRbeta CDR3 rearrangement, sequence reads were collapsed and filtered. For each sample, productive Simpson clonality was calculated as the square root of Simpson's diversity index over productive rearrangements. TCRdb took this table from immuneACCESS and kept in-frame rearrangements with V and J called. Such tables lack part of the clones; where checked against another copy, unresolved V genes explain under half of the gap, and the rest is unexplained. The V and J calls and the clone size are those of that table, but D and trimming were determined from the DNA. Across this sample there are 280,000 or so clones, with over 85% seen only once. Less than 3.5% of the sample is in the top ten clones.

Paper-wide results and their limitations: How much clinical and demographic metadata was included differed by source and by participant, and the metadata was provided uncurated.

The receptor was derived from a woman aged 45 to 65 who had been exposed to COVID-19. Sequenced input: PBMCs or T cells enriched from blood (not recorded which).

This receptor carries the CDR3 CASSLRQLNTEAFF. At the DNA level, the sequence is TGTGCCAGCAGCTTAAGACAGCTGAACACTGAAGCTTTCTTT. The rearrangement combines TRBV7-8 with TRBJ1-1; a tentative D match to TRBD1 spans 5 bases. A distance of 7 bases separates the germline ends of V and J, which lose 2 bases and 0 bases respectively. Taken from the germline V gene, the CDR1 and CDR2 loops are SGHVS and FQNEAQ. Taken from cysteine to phenylalanine, the CDR3 has 14 residues. Kept here is only the CDR3 DNA, which spans 42 bases and is read in frame from base 1. Joined to the reference TRBV7-8 and TRBJ1-1 proteins, this CDR3 gives the full variable domain: GAGVSQSPRYKVAKRGQDVALRCDPISGHVSLFWYQQALGQGPEFLTYFQNEAQLDKSGLPSDRFFAERPEGSVSTLKIQRTQQEDSAVYLCASSLRQLNTEAFFGQGTRLTVV.